Below are 21 T cell receptor beta chains sequenced from a single sample in a study of tumor T cells in aggressive B-cell lymphoma. TCRdb keeps only in-frame clones here, not all; method: immunoSEQ multiplex PCR. The table lists some 5,700 clones, approximately 80% of them singletons. The sequencing input was tumor tissue. The receptors originated from an adult with diffuse large B cell lymphoma.

This clone has only a few counts. V is TRBV19 and J is TRBJ1-4; possibly TRBD1 for D (5 bases). This CDR3 comprises 13 residues. The germline V gene has CDR1 LNHDA and CDR2 SQIVND (reference sequence). Trimming took 5 bases from V and 8 from J, leaving 12 bases between them. CDR3 in amino acids: CASSGDWGEKLFF. Written as DNA, the CDR3 is TGTGCCAGTAGTGGGGATTGGGGCGAAAAACTGTTTTTT.

The chain has TRBV28 and TRBJ2-6; no firm D call. This CDR3 region has 17 residues. Per germline, CDR1 MDHEN and CDR2 SYDVKM. The ends were cut back, 6 bases at V and 0 bases at J, with 15 bases in the middle. This chain's CDR3 is CASRGPAPSSGANVLTF. CDR3 bases: TGTGCCAGCAGGGGCCCCGCCCCAAGCTCTGGGGCCAACGTCCTGACTTTC.

The rearrangement uses TRBV13 and TRBJ2-7; possibly TRBD1 for D (6 bases). The CDR3 runs to 15 residues. CDR1 is PRHDT and CDR2 is FYEKMQ in the germline V gene (reference sequence). Trimming shortened V by 2 bases and J by 2 bases, and 13 bases separated the two germline ends. This CDR3 is CASSLWSQGTYEQYF. CDR3 sequence (DNA): TGTGCCAGCAGCTTATGGTCCCAGGGGACCTACGAGCAGTACTTC.

This rearrangement joins TRBV7-3 to TRBJ2-5; D might be TRBD2 (5 bases). This CDR3 comprises 14 residues. Germline V lookup: CDR1 SGHTA, CDR2 FQGTGA. V lost 5 bases and J 5 bases, leaving 15 bases between the germline ends. CDR3 nucleotides: TGTGCCAGCAGCGCTCCGGGGAGCCGGGAGACCCAGTACTTC. The encoded protein is CASSAPGSRETQYF.

The chain has TRBV6-5 and TRBJ2-1; 9 nucleotides match TRBD2. The CDR3 loop spans 15 amino acids. From germline, CDR1 is MNHEY and CDR2 SVGAGI. The junction had 4 bases not matched to a gene; V was cut back by 0 bases and J by 7 bases. The DNA for the CDR3 is TGTGCCAGCAGTTACTCAGCGGGAGGATGGAATGAGCAGTTCTTC. As protein: CASSYSAGGWNEQFF.

The V and J genes are TRBV28 and TRBJ2-5; possibly TRBD1 for D (5 bases). V lost 10 bases and J 6 bases, leaving 18 bases between the germline ends. Germline V CDR1 and CDR2: MDHEN, SYDVKM. The CDR3 is made up of 13 amino acids. The CDR3 region is CAIGVGVEKTQYF. CDR3 sequence (DNA): TGTGCCATAGGGGTTGGAGTAGAGAAGACCCAGTACTTC.

The chain has TRBV2 and TRBJ1-5; 7 positions match TRBD1. This CDR3 has 15 amino acids. With V trimmed by 3 bases and J by 5 bases, 7 bases remained unmatched. Per the germline V gene, CDR1 is SNHLY and CDR2 is FYNNEI. The CDR3: CASSEGQGVYQPQHF. CDR3 DNA: TGTGCCAGCAGTGAGGGGCAGGGGGTTTATCAGCCCCAGCATTTT.

This chain links TRBV28 with TRBJ2-7; 9 positions agree with TRBD2. This CDR3 has 13 amino acids. The V gene's germline CDR1 is MDHEN and CDR2 SYDVKM. The V gene end was trimmed by 10 bases and the J gene end by 3 bases; junction bases not matched to a gene: 7. CDR3 in amino acids: CAILSGRGYEQYF. DNA of the CDR3: TGTGCCATCCTTAGCGGGAGAGGCTACGAGCAGTACTTC.

V and J are TRBV12-5 and TRBJ1-1, with TRBD1 as a possible D gene (5 bases). CDR1 is LGHNT and CDR2 is FRNRAP in the germline V gene. Trimming shortened V by 2 bases and J by 4 bases, and 8 bases separated the two germline ends. The CDR3 extends over 13 amino acids. CDR3 in amino acids: CASGLYGATEAFF. The CDR3 DNA reads as TGTGCTAGTGGTTTGTATGGGGCCACTGAAGCTTTCTTT.

The chain links TRBV28 to TRBJ1-4; 7 bases fit TRBD1. Trimming removed 7 bases from V and 7 bases from J; junction bases left unmatched: 9. Germline CDR1 reads MDHEN; CDR2 reads SYDVKM. The CDR3 sequence is 14 residues long. The CDR3, as DNA: TGTGCCAGCAACCAGGGGGTCGGGAGTGAAAAACTGTTTTTT. Protein: CASNQGVGSEKLFF. The full variable domain, rest sourced from reference TRBV28 and TRBJ1-4, is DVKVTQSSRYLVKRTGEKVFLECVQDMDHENMFWYRQDPGLGLRLIYFSYDVKMKEKGDIPEGYSVSREKKERFSLILESASTNQTSMYLCASNQGVGSEKLFFGSGTQLSVL.

CDR3 loop: CASSIRGLVDNEQFF. The CDR3, as DNA: TGTGCCAGTAGTATAAGGGGACTAGTAGACAATGAGCAGTTCTTC. The J gene is TRBJ2-1, the V gene TRBV19; TRBD2 aligns across 8 bases. Germline V gives CDR1 LNHDA, CDR2 SQIVND (reference sequence). The ends lost 2 bases at V and 5 bases at J; junction bases unmatched: 5. The CDR3 sequence is 15 residues long.

The chain combines TRBV28 with TRBJ2-7, with 7 bases identical to TRBD1. Losses at the gene ends were 2 bases for V and 9 bases for J; bases not matched to a gene: 4. The germline V gene has CDR1 MDHEN and CDR2 SYDVKM. CDR3 length equals 12 residues. The CDR3 loop is CASSLPGTVQYF. The DNA of the CDR3 is TGTGCCAGCAGTTTACCTGGGACAGTGCAGTACTTC.

V gene TRBV7-9 combines with J gene TRBJ2-1; 7 bases match TRBD1. After removal of 3 bases from V and 10 bases from J, the junction contained 6 bases not matched to a gene. The CDR3 has 13 residues. The V gene's germline CDR1 is SEHNR and CDR2 FQNEAQ (reference sequence). The CDR3 protein is CASSFLLTGEQFF. CDR3 nucleotide sequence: TGTGCCAGCAGCTTTCTCTTGACAGGGGAGCAGTTCTTC.

CDR3 sequence: CASSLEGAQPQHF. The CDR3 DNA sequence: TGCGCCAGCAGCTTGGAGGGGGCTCAGCCCCAGCATTTT. The J gene is TRBJ1-5, the V gene TRBV5-1; TRBD1 agrees at 7 bases. Losses at the gene ends were 0 bases for V and 6 bases for J; bases not matched to a gene: 0. This CDR3 contains 13 residues. Germline V gives CDR1 SGHRS, CDR2 YFSETQ. The full variable domain, completed using reference TRBV5-1 and TRBJ1-5, is KAGVTQTPRYLIKTRGQQVTLSCSPISGHRSVSWYQQTPGQGLQFLFEYFSETQRNKGNFPGRFSGRQFSNSRSEMNVSTLELGDSALYLCASSLEGAQPQHFGDGTRLSIL.

The chain recombines TRBV27 with TRBJ1-1; 8 positions match TRBD1. The CDR3 contains 14 residues. The V gene's germline CDR1 is MNHEY and CDR2 SMNVEV (reference sequence). The J segment lost 4 bases and the V segment lost 2 bases, leaving 3 bases of the junction unmatched. CDR3 residues: CASSLGTGGTEAFF. CDR3 nucleotides: TGTGCCAGCAGTTTAGGAACAGGGGGCACTGAAGCTTTCTTT.

This clone was found a few times. V usage is TRBV9 and J usage is TRBJ2-3; TRBD1 matches 7 bases. V shed 2 bases and J 1 base; nucleotides not matched to a gene: 4. The germline gives CDR1 SGDLS, CDR2 YYNGEE. The CDR3 spans 15 residues. In DNA form, the CDR3 reads TGTGCCAGCAGCGTGACAGGGATTCGCACAGATACGCAGTATTTT. Its protein product is CASSVTGIRTDTQYF.

The chain has TRBV23-1 and TRBJ1-4; tentative D call: TRBD1 (5 bases). Being an ORF, TRBV23-1 has a function that is uncertain. V shed 3 bases and J shed 7 bases, with 15 bases lying between them. The length of the CDR3 is 15 residues. The CDR3 here is CASSQSAGRSEKLFF. The CDR3 nucleotides read TGCGCCAGCAGTCAGTCGGCAGGGCGAAGTGAAAAACTGTTTTTT.

A single count supports this clone. The gene calls are TRBV7-6 and TRBJ1-3; D unclear. The CDR3 sequence is 15 residues long. The V and J ends lost 3 bases and 1 base respectively, with 10 bases between them. Looked up from germline, CDR1 is SGHVS and CDR2 is FNYEAQ. CDR3 DNA: TGTGCCAGCAGCTTTGAGCGGGGATCTGGAAACACCATATATTTT. Protein sequence: CASSFERGSGNTIYF.

This CDR3 reads CASSYRGGTEAFF. CDR3 sequence (DNA): TGTGCCAGCAGTTATCGGGGAGGGACTGAAGCTTTCTTT. This chain links TRBV27 with TRBJ1-1; D is unresolved. Trimming removed 4 bases at V and 5 bases at J, with 11 bases between. The CDR3 is 13 residues long. The germline CDR1 and CDR2 sequences are MNHEY and SMNVEV (reference sequence).

The CDR3 protein is CASSPREYGSRYEQYF. CDR3 coding DNA: TGTGCCAGCAGCCCTCGGGAATACGGGAGTAGGTACGAGCAGTACTTC. The chain combines TRBV13 with TRBJ2-7; D might be TRBD2 (6 bases). The length of the CDR3 is 16 residues. V dropped 5 bases and J dropped 4 bases, with 21 bases sitting between them. Germline CDR1 PRHDT, CDR2 FYEKMQ (reference sequence).

The chain couples TRBV7-6 to TRBJ1-5, with D hard to call. The germline gives CDR1 SGHVS, CDR2 FNYEAQ. This CDR3 contains 13 residues. The V and J ends lost 2 bases and 5 bases respectively, with 7 bases between them. The CDR3 loop is CASSLSEDQPQHF. DNA for the CDR3: TGTGCCAGCAGCTTAAGTGAGGATCAGCCCCAGCATTTT.